The 30 T cell receptor beta chains below all came from one sample that was sequenced in a study of T cell responses to AZD1222 COVID-19 vaccine. Sequenced by immunoSEQ multiplex PCR; TCRdb stores in-frame clones only, minus some. The top ten hold roughly 3.8% of the sample, which has 150,000 or so clones, roughly nine tenths seen once. Sequencing used peripheral blood, obtained 28 days after the second AZD1222 dose. These TCRs come from an adult who received the AZD1222 COVID-19 vaccine.

V and J are TRBV20-1 and TRBJ2-5; no clear D. CDR1 and CDR2 from the germline V gene are DFQATT and SNEGSKA (reference sequence). Trimming took 3 bases from V and 5 from J, leaving 13 bases between them. The CDR3 loop spans 13 amino acids. The CDR3 reads CSASPTAWETQYF. The CDR3 DNA sequence: TGCAGTGCTAGTCCAACCGCGTGGGAGACCCAGTACTTC.

The V and J genes are TRBV14 and TRBJ1-1; tentatively, D is TRBD1 (5 bases). With 0 bases removed from V and 4 bases from J, the gap between germline ends came to 18 bases. This CDR3 has 17 residues. Germline V gene data show CDR1 as SGHDN and CDR2 as FVKESK. As DNA, the CDR3 is TGTGCCAGCAGCCAAGAAATTAGTCCAGGGTATAGCACTGAAGCTTTCTTT. It encodes CASSQEISPGYSTEAFF.

This clone came up once. The chain joins TRBV10-3 to TRBJ2-1, with D tentatively TRBD2 (5 bases). The ends were cut back, 10 bases at V and 6 bases at J, with 22 bases in the middle. The CDR3 is 15 residues long. CDR1 is ENHRY and CDR2 is SYGVKD in the germline V gene. As DNA, the CDR3 is TGTGCCACCACGGAGGAGCGGAGGCTTTCCAATGAGCAGTTCTTC. Protein sequence: CATTEERRLSNEQFF.

V usage is TRBV1 and J usage is TRBJ1-1; the table's D call, TRBD1, has no DNA check behind it. TRBV1 is tagged as a pseudogene. This CDR3 is 12 amino acids long. The CDR3 DNA reads TGCACCAGCAGCCATTGCCAGACTGAAGCTTTCTTT. This sequence encodes CTSSHCQTEAFF.

The gene calls are TRBV2 and TRBJ2-1; the D gene is possibly TRBD1 (7 bases). The CDR3 covers 15 residues. The V gene lost 1 base and the J gene lost 9 bases, with 16 bases spanning the gap. Germline CDR1 SNHLY, CDR2 FYNNEI. CDR3 in amino acids: CASSEVAGGTSEQFF. The CDR3 DNA is TGTGCCAGCAGTGAAGTGGCAGGGGGGACAAGTGAGCAGTTCTTC.

The J gene is TRBJ1-4, the V gene TRBV19; D is perhaps TRBD1 (5 bases). CDR1 LNHDA and CDR2 SQIVND come from the germline V gene (reference sequence). CDR3 length: 15 amino acids. Trimming removed 5 bases from V and 5 bases from J, with 15 bases in between. CDR3 nucleotide sequence: TGTGCCAGTAGTGTTTCCGGGACGGGAAATGAAAAACTGTTTTTT. It encodes CASSVSGTGNEKLFF.

This clone was seen just once. CDR3 bases: TGTGCCAGTAACCGGGCAGGGGACTTCTACGAGCAGTACTTC. Translated: CASNRAGDFYEQYF. This sequence joins TRBV19 and TRBJ2-7; perhaps D is TRBD1 or TRBD2 (6 bases each). This CDR3 spans 14 amino acids. The germline CDR1 and CDR2 sequences are LNHDA and SQIVND (reference sequence). Between the trimmed V and J ends, which lost 7 bases and 3 bases, there was a span of 16 bases.

The chain links TRBV5-8 to TRBJ1-5; D is unresolved. This CDR3 has 16 amino acids. The V end lost 0 bases, the J end lost 0 bases, and 10 bases lay between the germline ends. Germline V lookup: CDR1 SGHTS, CDR2 YDEGEE. CDR3 bases: TGTGCCAGCAGCTTGGGCGGAAGATATAGCAATCAGCCCCAGCATTTT. Translated, it gives CASSLGGRYSNQPQHF.

V is TRBV19 and J is TRBJ2-3; 13 bases agree with TRBD2. Germline assignment: CDR1 LNHDA and CDR2 SQIVND (reference sequence). V lost 3 bases and J lost 3; bases outside the gene matches: 6. The CDR3 extends over 17 amino acids. The CDR3 is CASSITLAGGRTDTQYF. The CDR3 DNA reads TGTGCCAGTAGTATCACACTAGCGGGGGGGCGTACAGATACGCAGTATTTT.

This chain connects TRBV25-1 to TRBJ1-3; D remains ambiguous. CDR3 length: 15 residues. Germline CDR1 and CDR2: MGHDK and SYGVNS. The germline V and J ends were trimmed by 1 base and 0 bases, with 7 bases remaining between them. The CDR3, as DNA: TGTGCCAGCAGTGAATTCAGATCCTCTGGAAACACCATATATTTT. It specifies CASSEFRSSGNTIYF.

The CDR3 here is CASSGGNTEAFF. Here the CDR3 DNA reads TGTGCCAGCTCAGGAGGGAACACTGAAGCTTTCTTT. This rearrangement joins TRBV18 to TRBJ1-1; D call uncertain. V was shortened by 5 bases and J by 1 base, with 5 bases between the two germline ends. The V gene's germline CDR1 is KGHSH and CDR2 LQKENI. The CDR3 sequence is 12 residues long.

The genes are TRBV27 and TRBJ2-1; D is perhaps TRBD2 (5 bases). CDR3 length equals 17 residues. Per germline, CDR1 MNHEY and CDR2 SMNVEV (reference sequence). Trimming pared 3 bases from V and 7 bases from J, leaving 22 bases between. DNA of the CDR3: TGTGCCAGCAGTTTTGGTCAGGTAACGGGATTGAGGAATGAGCAGTTCTTC. Protein product: CASSFGQVTGLRNEQFF.

CDR3 loop: CASSLAWGLAEKNEQFF. CDR3 nucleotides: TGTGCCAGCAGCTTGGCCTGGGGACTAGCCGAGAAAAATGAGCAGTTCTTC. V and J are TRBV5-5 and TRBJ2-1; 9 bases agree with TRBD2. With V trimmed by 0 bases and J by 7 bases, 11 bases remained unmatched. Looked up from germline, CDR1 is SGHKS and CDR2 is YYEKEE (reference sequence). The CDR3 is made up of 17 amino acids.

This sequence joins TRBV2 and TRBJ1-2; no firm D call. Germline V gene data show CDR1 as SNHLY and CDR2 as FYNNEI. The CDR3 length is 14 residues. The V and J ends lost 3 bases and 4 bases respectively, with 12 bases between them. CDR3 region: CASSEDGSLYGYTF. CDR3 nucleotide sequence: TGTGCCAGCAGTGAGGACGGATCTCTCTATGGCTACACCTTC. Complete variable domain (other parts from reference TRBV2 and TRBJ1-2): EPEVTQTPSHQVTQMGQEVILRCVPISNHLYFYWYRQILGQKVEFLVSFYNNEISEKSEIFDDQFSVERPDGSNFTLKIRSTKLEDSAMYFCASSEDGSLYGYTFGSGTRLTVV.

V usage is TRBV6-2 or TRBV6-3 and J usage is TRBJ2-7, with 12 positions matching TRBD2. The CDR3 is made up of 13 amino acids. V lost 5 bases and J lost 12; bases outside the gene matches: 8. Germline assignment: CDR1 MNHEY and CDR2 SVGEGT. CDR3 residues: CASSDPGLAGAYF. The CDR3 bases are TGTGCCAGCAGTGACCCGGGACTAGCGGGCGCGTACTTC.

This clone turned up a few times. The CDR3 DNA follows: TGTGCCAGCTCTCTCCGGGACAGGGGAGGATACGAGCAGTACTTC. Amino acid sequence: CASSLRDRGGYEQYF. The chain recombines TRBV2 with TRBJ2-7, with TRBD1 identical over 10 bases. The germline V gene encodes CDR1 SNHLY and CDR2 FYNNEI. V gave up 8 bases and J gave up 4 bases; unmatched junction bases: 11. The CDR3 covers 15 residues.

This clone has more than one count but fewer than ten. V and J are TRBV6-2 or TRBV6-3 and TRBJ2-7, with TRBD2 as a possible D gene (6 bases). The CDR3 has 17 residues. V gave up 2 bases and J gave up 4 bases, with 21 bases separating them. Germline CDR1 reads MNHEY; CDR2 reads SVGEGT. CDR3 protein: CASSYPLVSGLPYEQYF. CDR3 nucleotide sequence: TGTGCCAGCAGTTACCCTCTGGTATCGGGACTCCCATACGAGCAGTACTTC.

The V gene is TRBV9, the J gene TRBJ2-3, with 12 bases fitting TRBD2. V gave up 4 bases and J gave up 4 bases; unmatched junction bases: 7. Germline V gives CDR1 SGDLS, CDR2 YYNGEE. The CDR3 length is 16 residues. CDR3 bases: TGTGCCAGCAGCCTAGGGCTAGCGGGAGGGCCAGATACGCAGTATTTT. This translates into CASSLGLAGGPDTQYF.

The rearrangement joins TRBV29-1 to TRBJ1-1, with 9 bases that match TRBD1. With 4 bases clipped from V and 5 bases from J, the junction kept 8 bases outside the gene matches. Germline V gene data show CDR1 as SQVTM and CDR2 as ANQGSEA. The CDR3 runs to 14 residues. Here the CDR3 DNA reads TGCAGCGTTGCAAAAGGGACAGGGTTTACTGAAGCTTTCTTT. Translating it yields CSVAKGTGFTEAFF.

This rearrangement joins TRBV19 to TRBJ1-1; maybe TRBD1 (5 bases). The germline V gene encodes CDR1 LNHDA and CDR2 SQIVND (reference sequence). This CDR3 is built from 15 residues. Trimming removed 0 bases at V and 8 bases at J, with 16 bases between. DNA for the CDR3: TGTGCCAGTAGTATAGATCTATGGGGCAGAACAGAAGCTTTCTTT. This encodes CASSIDLWGRTEAFF.

Concerning this clone itself: This same CDR3 is encoded by further DNA sequences in the sample. CDR3 in amino acids: CASSPGQTNYGYTF. Here the CDR3 DNA reads TGTGCCAGCTCACCAGGGCAGACCAACTATGGCTACACCTTC. V is TRBV18 and J is TRBJ1-2, with D unclear. Germline values: CDR1 KGHSH, CDR2 LQKENI. This CDR3 has 14 residues. Trimming removed 2 bases from V and 2 bases from J, with 9 bases in between.

This clone was seen once. J is TRBJ2-3 and V is TRBV11-3; TRBD2 matches at 8 bases. Per the germline V gene, CDR1 is SGHNT and CDR2 is YENEEA. V lost 5 bases to trimming and J lost 0 bases; unmatched junction nucleotides: 7. CDR3 length equals 16 residues. The CDR3 nucleotides read TGTGCCAGCAGCCTCCTGGCTAGCGGGAGCACAGATACGCAGTATTTT. Translated, it gives CASSLLASGSTDTQYF. The whole variable domain, filled in from reference TRBV11-3 and TRBJ2-3, reads EAGVVQSPRYKIIEKKQPVAFWCNPISGHNTLYWYLQNLGQGPELLIRYENEEAVDDSQLPKDRFSAERLKGVDSTLKIQPAELGDSAVYLCASSLLASGSTDTQYFGPGTRLTVL.

This clone was seen once. J is TRBJ2-1 and V is TRBV6-5; 9 bases fit TRBD1. The CDR3 runs 15 residues. The junction had 5 bases not matched to a gene; V was cut back by 4 bases and J by 4 bases. CDR1 is MNHEY and CDR2 is SVGAGI in the germline V gene. The CDR3 nucleotides are TGTGCCAGCAGTTCGCCGGGACAGGGTTACAATGAGCAGTTCTTC. Translation: CASSSPGQGYNEQFF.

The gene calls are TRBV25-1 and TRBJ1-3; TRBD1 is a possible D gene (6 bases). The CDR3 extends over 15 amino acids. V lost 6 bases, J lost 0 bases, and 12 bases lay in between. Per germline, CDR1 MGHDK and CDR2 SYGVNS. The CDR3 nucleotides read TGTGCCAGCAGCCCCTCGGGGGCCTCTGGAAACACCATATATTTT. It encodes CASSPSGASGNTIYF.

The CDR3 DNA is TGTGCCAGCAGCCAAGGTCACGGACGAGGGAGCACTGAAGCTTTCTTT. Residues: CASSQGHGRGSTEAFF. The chain carries TRBV3-1 (or the pseudogene TRBV3-2) and TRBJ1-1, with unresolved D. Trimming pared 1 base from V and 4 bases from J, leaving 16 bases between. The length of the CDR3 is 16 residues. The germline CDR1 and CDR2 sequences are LGHDT and YNNKEL (reference sequence).

The chain is built from TRBV11-2 and TRBJ2-1; D call uncertain. CDR3 length: 15 residues. The V end lost 0 bases, the J end lost 2 bases, and 8 bases lay between the germline ends. CDR1 is SGHAT and CDR2 is FQNNGV in the germline V gene. DNA of the CDR3: TGTGCCAGCAGCTTAGAGGCAGGTGCCTACAATGAGCAGTTCTTC. It is translated as CASSLEAGAYNEQFF.

This clone was found once. As DNA, the CDR3 is TGTGCCAGCAGTTACTCAGGCCCTCCGGGGGAGACCCAGTACTTC. It translates to CASSYSGPPGETQYF. The chain uses TRBV6-6 and TRBJ2-5, with a possible D match to TRBD2 (5 bases). CDR1 and CDR2 from the germline V gene are MNHNY and SVGAGI (reference sequence). The CDR3 extends over 15 amino acids. Trimming cost V 0 bases and J 5 bases, with 13 bases left between them.

J is TRBJ1-5 and V is TRBV24-1; D possibly corresponds to TRBD1 (5 bases). Trimming removed 4 bases from V and 5 bases from J, with 14 bases in between. The CDR3 runs 15 residues. Germline V lookup: CDR1 KGHDR, CDR2 SFDVKD. The CDR3 loop reads CATSDSGYRDQPQHF. The DNA for the CDR3 is TGTGCCACCAGTGACTCAGGGTATCGTGATCAGCCCCAGCATTTT.

V gene TRBV14 combines with J gene TRBJ2-2; 7 bases agree with TRBD1. From germline, CDR1 is SGHDN and CDR2 FVKESK. The J segment lost 7 bases and the V segment lost 10 bases, leaving 9 bases of the junction unmatched. There are 13 residues in the CDR3. CDR3 sequence reads: CATMTGRHGELFF. The CDR3 DNA reads TGTGCCACCATGACAGGGCGGCACGGGGAGCTGTTTTTT.

In this sample, this clone turned up once. V usage is TRBV5-1 and J usage is TRBJ1-2; TRBD1 is a possible D gene (6 bases). Germline loops: CDR1 SGHRS, CDR2 YFSETQ. Trimming removed 4 bases from V and 4 bases from J, with 17 bases in between. CDR3 length equals 15 residues. CDR3 loop: CASSALPGGGYGYTF. The CDR3 DNA reads as TGCGCCAGCAGCGCTCTCCCGGGGGGCGGCTATGGCTACACCTTC.